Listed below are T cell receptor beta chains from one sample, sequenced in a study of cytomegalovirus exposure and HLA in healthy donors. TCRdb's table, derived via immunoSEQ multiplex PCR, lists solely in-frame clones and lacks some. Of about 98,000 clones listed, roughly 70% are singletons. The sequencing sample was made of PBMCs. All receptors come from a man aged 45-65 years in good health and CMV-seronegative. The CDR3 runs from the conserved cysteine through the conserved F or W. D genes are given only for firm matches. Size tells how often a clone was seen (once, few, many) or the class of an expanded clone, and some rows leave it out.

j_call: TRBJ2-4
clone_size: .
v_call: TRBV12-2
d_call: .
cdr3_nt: TGTGCAAGTCGCTTCATTGGACTAGCGGGCCATTCCAAAAACATTCAGTACTTC
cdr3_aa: CASRFIGLAGHSKNIQYF

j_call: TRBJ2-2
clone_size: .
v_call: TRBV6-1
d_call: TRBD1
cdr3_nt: TGTGCCAGCGGGCCAGGGGGCTCAGGGGAGCTGTTTTTT
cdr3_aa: CASGPGGSGELFF

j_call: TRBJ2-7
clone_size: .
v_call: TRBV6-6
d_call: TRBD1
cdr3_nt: TGTGCCAGCAGATGGGGACAGGGGGCGTCCTACGAGCAGTACTTC
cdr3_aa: CASRWGQGASYEQYF

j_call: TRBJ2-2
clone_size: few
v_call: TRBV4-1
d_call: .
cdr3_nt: TGCGCCAGCAGCCAAGACTCCCAGGGGCCGACCGGGGAGCTGTTTTTT
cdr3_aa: CASSQDSQGPTGELFF

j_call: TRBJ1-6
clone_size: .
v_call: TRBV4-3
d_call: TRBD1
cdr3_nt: TGCGCCAGCAGCCAAGACGGACAGGGACATTCACCCCTCCACTTT
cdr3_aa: CASSQDGQGHSPLHF

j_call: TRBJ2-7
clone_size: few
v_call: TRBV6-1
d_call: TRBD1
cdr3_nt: TGTGCCAGCAACCTCATCCGGGGACAGGGTTACGAGCAGTACTTC
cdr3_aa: CASNLIRGQGYEQYF

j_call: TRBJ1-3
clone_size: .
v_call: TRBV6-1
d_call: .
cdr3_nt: TGTGCCAGCACACAGTCCTCTGGAAACACCATATATTTT
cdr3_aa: CASTQSSGNTIYF

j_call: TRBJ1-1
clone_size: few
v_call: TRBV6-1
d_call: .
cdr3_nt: TGTGCCAGCAGAACCGAGGTGGAGATGAACACTGAAGCTTTCTTT
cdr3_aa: CASRTEVEMNTEAFF

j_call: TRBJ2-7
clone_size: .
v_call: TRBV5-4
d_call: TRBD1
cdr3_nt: TGTGCCAGCAGCTTGGGAGGACAGGGCGGGTACGAGCAGTACTTC
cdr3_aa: CASSLGGQGGYEQYF

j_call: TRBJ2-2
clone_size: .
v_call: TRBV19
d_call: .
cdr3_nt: TGTGCCAGTAGTATACCCAGGGCGTACACCGGGGAGCTGTTTTTT
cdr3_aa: CASSIPRAYTGELFF

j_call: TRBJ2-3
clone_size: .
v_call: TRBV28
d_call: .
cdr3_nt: TGTGCCAGCAGTTTCAGGGTGACAGATACGCAGTATTTT
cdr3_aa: CASSFRVTDTQYF

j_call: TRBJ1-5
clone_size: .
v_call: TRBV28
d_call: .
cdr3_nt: TGTGCCAGCAGCCGTAAAGGGACTAGAGGCAATCAGCCCCAGCATTTT
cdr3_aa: CASSRKGTRGNQPQHF

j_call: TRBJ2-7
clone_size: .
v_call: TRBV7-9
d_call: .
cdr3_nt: TGTGCCAGCAGCGACTCATTAGAGGATTACGAGCAGTACTTC
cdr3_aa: CASSDSLEDYEQYF

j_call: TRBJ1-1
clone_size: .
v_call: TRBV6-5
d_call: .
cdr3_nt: TGTGCCAGCAGTTACTCTGGCGGGAACACTGAAGCTTTCTTT
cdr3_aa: CASSYSGGNTEAFF

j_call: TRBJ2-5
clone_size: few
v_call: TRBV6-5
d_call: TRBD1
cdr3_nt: TGTGCCAGCAGTTCATACAGGGGGCCGGAGACCCAGTACTTC
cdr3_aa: CASSSYRGPETQYF

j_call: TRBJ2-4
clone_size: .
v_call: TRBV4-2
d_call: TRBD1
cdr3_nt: TGTGCCAGCAGCCAAGATCTCTCCGGACAGGGGAAAAACATTCAGTACTTC
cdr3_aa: CASSQDLSGQGKNIQYF

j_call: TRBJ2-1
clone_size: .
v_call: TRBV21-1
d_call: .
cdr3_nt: TGTGCCAGCACCTACTTTCTAGCGGGGGCTCACAATGAGCAGTTCTTC
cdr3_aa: CASTYFLAGAHNEQFF

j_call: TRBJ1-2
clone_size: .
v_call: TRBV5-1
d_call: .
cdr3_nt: TGCGCCAGCAGCTTATGGAATTCGGAGCGCTACACCTTC
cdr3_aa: CASSLWNSERYTF

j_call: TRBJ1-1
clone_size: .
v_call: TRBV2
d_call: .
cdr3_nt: TGTGCCAGCAGTTTGGGCACGAACACTGAAGCTTTCTTT
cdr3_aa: CASSLGTNTEAFF

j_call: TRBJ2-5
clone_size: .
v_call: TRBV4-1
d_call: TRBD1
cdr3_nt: TGCGCCAGCAGCCCGGGACAGGGTTACCAAGAGACCCAGTACTTC
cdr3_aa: CASSPGQGYQETQYF

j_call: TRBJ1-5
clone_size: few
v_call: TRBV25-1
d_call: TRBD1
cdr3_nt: TGTGCCAGCAGTGTTCTCCGCCGGAGGGGGCGCCGAAATCAGCCCCAGCATTTT
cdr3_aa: CASSVLRRRGRRNQPQHF

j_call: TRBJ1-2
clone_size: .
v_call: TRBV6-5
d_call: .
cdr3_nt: TGTGCCAGCACCGTGGGTCAGGCGTATGGCTACACCTTC
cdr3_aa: CASTVGQAYGYTF

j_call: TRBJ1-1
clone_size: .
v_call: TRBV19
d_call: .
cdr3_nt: TGTGCCAGTAGTATACGGAGGCTAAACACTGAAGCTTTCTTT
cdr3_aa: CASSIRRLNTEAFF

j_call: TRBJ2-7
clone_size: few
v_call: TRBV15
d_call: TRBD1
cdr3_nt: TGTGCCACCGCACGCGACAGGGGCCTCTACGAGCAGTACTTC
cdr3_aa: CATARDRGLYEQYF

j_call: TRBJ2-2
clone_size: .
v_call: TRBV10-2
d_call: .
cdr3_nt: TGCGCCAGCAGTACGGAGGGGTGGTATTTCGGGGAGCTGTTTTTT
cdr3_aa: CASSTEGWYFGELFF

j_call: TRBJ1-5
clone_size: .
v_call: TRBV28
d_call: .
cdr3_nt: TGTGCCAGCACTGCAATCGGCGGGGGGGGCCAGCCCCAGCATTTT
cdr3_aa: CASTAIGGGGQPQHF

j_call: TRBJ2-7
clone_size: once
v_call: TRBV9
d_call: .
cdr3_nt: TGTGCCAGCAGCGTAGGAGGGACTCCGGGGGAGCAGTACTTC
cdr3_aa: CASSVGGTPGEQYF

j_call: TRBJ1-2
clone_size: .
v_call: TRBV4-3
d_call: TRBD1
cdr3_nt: TGCGCCAGCAGCCAAGGGACAGGGGTTGCTGGCTACACCTTC
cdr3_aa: CASSQGTGVAGYTF

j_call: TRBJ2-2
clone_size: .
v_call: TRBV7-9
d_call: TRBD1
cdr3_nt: TGTTCCAGCAGCCATCGACAGGGGGCGGGCACCGGGGAGCTGTTTTTT
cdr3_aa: CSSSHRQGAGTGELFF

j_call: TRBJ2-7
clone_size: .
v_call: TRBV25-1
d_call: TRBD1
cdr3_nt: TGTGCCAGCAGTGTGGGACAGGGGGACGAGCAGTACTTC
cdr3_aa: CASSVGQGDEQYF

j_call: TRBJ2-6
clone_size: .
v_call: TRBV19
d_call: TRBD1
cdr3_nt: TGTGCCAGTAGTGACAGGGGGCGTACTGGGGCCAACGTCCTGACTTTC
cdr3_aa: CASSDRGRTGANVLTF

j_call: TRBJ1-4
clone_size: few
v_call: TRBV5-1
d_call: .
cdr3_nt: TGCGCCAGCAGTTTACAGGGAAACAATGAAAAACTGTTTTTT
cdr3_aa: CASSLQGNNEKLFF

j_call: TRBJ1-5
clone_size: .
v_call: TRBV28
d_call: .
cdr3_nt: TGTGCCAGCAGTCCGCTTGGCAGGGCAAGCAATCAGCCCCAGCATTTT
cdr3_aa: CASSPLGRASNQPQHF

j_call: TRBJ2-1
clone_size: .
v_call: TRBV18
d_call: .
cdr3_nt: TGTGCCAGCTCACCGCAAAGGACAGCTACTTACAATGAGCAGTTCTTC
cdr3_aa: CASSPQRTATYNEQFF

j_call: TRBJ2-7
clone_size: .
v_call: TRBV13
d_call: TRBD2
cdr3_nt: TGTGCCAGCAGCTTATTGCGGGAGACCCACGAGCAGTACTTC
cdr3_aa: CASSLLRETHEQYF

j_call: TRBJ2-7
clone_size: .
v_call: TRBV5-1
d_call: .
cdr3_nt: TGCGCCAGCAGCCCCGATGATTACGAGCAGTACTTC
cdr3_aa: CASSPDDYEQYF

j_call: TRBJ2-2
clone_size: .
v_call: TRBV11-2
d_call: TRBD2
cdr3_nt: TGTGCCAGCAGCTTAGAGGGACTAGACAACACCGGGGAGCTGTTTTTT
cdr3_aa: CASSLEGLDNTGELFF

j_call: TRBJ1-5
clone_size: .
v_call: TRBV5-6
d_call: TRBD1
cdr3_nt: TGTGCCAGCAGCTACAGGGGACCGGGGCGGGACAATCAGCCCCAGCATTTT
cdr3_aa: CASSYRGPGRDNQPQHF

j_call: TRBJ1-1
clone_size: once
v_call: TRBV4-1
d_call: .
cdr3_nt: TGCGCCAGCAGCCGACGGGGGACTGAAGCTTTCTTT
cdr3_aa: CASSRRGTEAFF

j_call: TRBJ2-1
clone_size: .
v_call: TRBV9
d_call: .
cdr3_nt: TGTGCCAGCAGCGTAGCTAGGGGCAATGAGCAGTTCTTC
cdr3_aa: CASSVARGNEQFF

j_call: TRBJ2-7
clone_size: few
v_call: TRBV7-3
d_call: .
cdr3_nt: TGTGCCAGCAGCTTAGGGCAGGGAATCGGCTACGAGCAGTACTTC
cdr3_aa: CASSLGQGIGYEQYF

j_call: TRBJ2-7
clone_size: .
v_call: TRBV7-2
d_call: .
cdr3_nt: TGTGCCAGCAGCCCAGGACTATCTTCCCCACGCCGTCTCGGGTACGAGCAGTACTTC
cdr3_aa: CASSPGLSSPRRLGYEQYF

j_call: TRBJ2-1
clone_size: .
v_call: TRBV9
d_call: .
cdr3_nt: TGTGCCAGCAGCGTAGCGGGATGGGACAATGAGCAGTTCTTC
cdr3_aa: CASSVAGWDNEQFF

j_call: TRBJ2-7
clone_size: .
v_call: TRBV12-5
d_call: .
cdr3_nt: TGTGCTAGTGGTTTGGCAACAGTTAGCTACGAGCAGTACTTC
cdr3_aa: CASGLATVSYEQYF

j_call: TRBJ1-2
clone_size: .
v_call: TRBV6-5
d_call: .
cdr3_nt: TGTGCCAGCCGTGACGGGGGGGCTGGCTACACCTTC
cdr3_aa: CASRDGGAGYTF

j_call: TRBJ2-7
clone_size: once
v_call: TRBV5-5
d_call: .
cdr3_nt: TGTGCCAGCAGCTTGGGGTTATTCTACGAGCAGTACTTC
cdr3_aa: CASSLGLFYEQYF

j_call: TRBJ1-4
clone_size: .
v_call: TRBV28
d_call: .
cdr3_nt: TGTGCCAGCAGCCCACGACAATCTCGAGTCGAAAAACTGTTTTTT
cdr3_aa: CASSPRQSRVEKLFF

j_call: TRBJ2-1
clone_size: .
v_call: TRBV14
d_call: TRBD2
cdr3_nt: TGTGCCAGCAGCCCCCGGACTAGCGGTTTGTACAATGAGCAGTTCTTC
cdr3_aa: CASSPRTSGLYNEQFF

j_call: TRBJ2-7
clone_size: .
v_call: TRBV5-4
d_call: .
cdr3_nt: TGTGCCAGCAGCTCAGGGGGAGGCTACGAGCAGTACTTC
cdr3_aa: CASSSGGGYEQYF

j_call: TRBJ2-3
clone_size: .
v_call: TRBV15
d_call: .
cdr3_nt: TGTGCCACCAGCAGAAGTTTGGCTAGCGTTTCAGATACGCAGTATTTT
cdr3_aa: CATSRSLASVSDTQYF

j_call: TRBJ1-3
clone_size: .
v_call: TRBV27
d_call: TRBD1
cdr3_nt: TGTGCCAGCAGTAGGACAGGTCGCGCTGGAAACACCATATATTTT
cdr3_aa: CASSRTGRAGNTIYF

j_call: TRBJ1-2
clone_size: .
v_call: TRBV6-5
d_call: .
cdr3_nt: TGTGCCAGCAGTGAAAGGGAGGGATATGGCTACACCTTC
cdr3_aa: CASSEREGYGYTF

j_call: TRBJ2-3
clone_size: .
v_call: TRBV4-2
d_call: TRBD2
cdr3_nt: TGTGCCAGCAGCCAGAGTTCAAGCGGGAGTAGCACAGATACGCAGTATTTT
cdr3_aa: CASSQSSSGSSTDTQYF

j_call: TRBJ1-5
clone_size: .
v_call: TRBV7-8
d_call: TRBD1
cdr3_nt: TGTGCCAGCAGCCGGGACAGGGGTTTTCAGCCCCAGCATTTT
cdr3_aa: CASSRDRGFQPQHF

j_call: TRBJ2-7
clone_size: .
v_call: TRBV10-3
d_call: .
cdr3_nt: TGTGCCATCGATGCGGGGTTTGGGTACGAGCAGTACTTC
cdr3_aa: CAIDAGFGYEQYF

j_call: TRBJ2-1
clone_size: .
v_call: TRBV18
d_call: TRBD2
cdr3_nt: TGTGCCAGCTCACCAGGCGCTGGACTAGCGGGGGCCCACAATGAGCAGTTCTTC
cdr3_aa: CASSPGAGLAGAHNEQFF

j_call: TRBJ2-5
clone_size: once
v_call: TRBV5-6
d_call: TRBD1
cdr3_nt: TGTGCCAGCAGCTTTTCTGGACAGGCGTGGCGAACCCAGTACTTC
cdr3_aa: CASSFSGQAWRTQYF

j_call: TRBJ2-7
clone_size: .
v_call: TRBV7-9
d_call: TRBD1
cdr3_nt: TGTGCCAGCAGCCAAACTGAAGGACAGGGCAGTCTCGAGCAGTACTTC
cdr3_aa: CASSQTEGQGSLEQYF

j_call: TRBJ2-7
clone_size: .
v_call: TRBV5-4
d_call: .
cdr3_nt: TGTGCCAGCAGCTCCGGGGGAGGGGGGGTTTACGAGCAGTACTTC
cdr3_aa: CASSSGGGGVYEQYF